This TCR beta chain stems from a study of shared T cell receptors in the human thymus. The CDR3 runs to 12 residues. Germline lookup yields CDR1 SQVTM and CDR2 ANQGSEA. V dropped 4 bases and J dropped 1 base, with 7 bases sitting between them. Only in-frame clones appear in the TCRdb table, and some are missing; sequencing was by immunoSEQ multiplex PCR. There are approximately 490,000 clones in the sample; approximately 80% occur only once, and approximately 0.013% lies in the top ten. Another study also made use of these data, one on human thymus T cells.

The V gene is TRBV29-1, the J gene TRBJ2-5; D gene unclear. The sample was thymocytes. The clonotype comes from a boy less than two years old with a congenital heart defect. CDR3 region: CSVVTGQETQYF. CDR3 sequence (DNA): TGCAGCGTTGTGACGGGCCAAGAGACCCAGTACTTC.